The next 25 T cell receptor beta chains were all read from a single sample in a study of blood T cell repertoires in COVID-19 (TCRdb year 2020). Library creation used the immunoSEQ multiplex PCR assay. Held by TCRdb, this immuneACCESS table contains in-frame sequences only and omits some clones. Under half of the omission traces to an unresolved V gene where checked; the cause of the rest is unknown. The table for this sample lists around 400,000 clones; around 90% of them were counted only once. 1.2% of the sample lies in the top ten. The sample was peripheral blood. The source is a middle-aged man with acute or convalescent COVID-19.

This clone was counted once. The chain couples TRBV7-2 to TRBJ1-3; D gene uncertain. Looked up from germline, CDR1 is SGHTA and CDR2 is FQGNSA. The CDR3 is made up of 13 amino acids. Trimming removed 1 base from V and 9 bases from J, with 10 bases in between. CDR3 DNA: TGTGCCAGCAGCTTAGTGTTTTCGGGCACCATATATTTT. Its translation is CASSLVFSGTIYF.

The CDR3 DNA is TGCAGCGTTGAGTCGTTCAGGGGGCTCGGCTACACCTTC. This sequence encodes CSVESFRGLGYTF. The rearrangement joins TRBV29-1 to TRBJ1-2; the match to TRBD1 covers 8 bases. Trimming at V came to 3 bases and at J to 8 bases, leaving 8 bases not matched to a gene. Germline-derived CDR1 and CDR2 are SQVTM and ANQGSEA. CDR3 size: 13 residues.

The J gene is TRBJ2-7, the V gene TRBV19, with D uncertain. The ends were cut back, 5 bases at V and 4 bases at J, with 12 bases in the middle. CDR3 size: 13 residues. Germline V gene data show CDR1 as LNHDA and CDR2 as SQIVND (reference sequence). The CDR3 bases are TGTGCCAGTAGTTTTACCTCCGGTTACGAGCAGTACTTC. This sequence encodes CASSFTSGYEQYF.

The gene calls are TRBV27 and TRBJ2-3, with D tentatively TRBD2 (6 bases). The CDR3 is made up of 14 amino acids. CDR1 and CDR2 from the germline V gene are MNHEY and SMNVEV (reference sequence). Trimming left V 5 bases short and J 2 bases short, with 11 bases between. The CDR3 coding sequence is TGTGCCAGCAGTATTTCTAGCGCCACAGATACGCAGTATTTT. Its protein product is CASSISSATDTQYF.

The chain couples TRBV18 to TRBJ1-5; D not resolved. V was pared by 4 bases and J by 7 bases, with 17 bases between. The CDR3 has 15 residues. Per the germline V gene, CDR1 is KGHSH and CDR2 is LQKENI. CDR3 in DNA: TGTGCCAGCTCACTAGCTCTAAGAGGCGGGCAGCCCCAGCATTTT. Translated: CASSLALRGGQPQHF. The complete variable domain, with remaining parts taken from reference TRBV18 and TRBJ1-5, reads NAGVMQNPRHLVRRRGQEARLRCSPMKGHSHVYWYRQLPEEGLKFMVYLQKENIIDESGMPKERFSAEFPKEGPSILRIQQVVRGDSAAYFCASSLALRGGQPQHFGDGTRLSIL.

Here the CDR3 reads CAWIQGALAYYGYTF. CDR3 nucleotides: TGTGCCTGGATTCAGGGGGCGTTAGCTTACTATGGCTACACCTTC. The J gene is TRBJ1-2, the V gene TRBV30; 8 bases agree with TRBD1. This CDR3 contains 15 residues. Germline values: CDR1 GTSNPN, CDR2 SVGIG (reference sequence). Unmatched junction bases numbered 10, after V lost 4 bases and J lost 3 bases. Based on the CDR3 plus reference TRBV30 and TRBJ1-2, the full variable domain is SQTIHQWPATLVQPVGSPLSLECTVEGTSNPNLYWYRQAAGRGLQLLFYSVGIGQISSEVPQNLSASRPQDRQFILSSKKLLLSDSGFYLCAWIQGALAYYGYTFGSGTRLTVV.

This clone was counted a few times. The CDR3 DNA follows: TGTGCCAGCCGAACACAGGGCGACAATCAGCCCCAGCATTTT. The encoded protein is CASRTQGDNQPQHF. This chain links TRBV28 with TRBJ1-5; possibly TRBD1 for D (6 bases). Germline CDR1 MDHEN, CDR2 SYDVKM. The CDR3 is 14 residues long. With 8 bases removed from V and 3 bases from J, the gap between germline ends came to 14 bases. Complete variable domain (other parts from reference TRBV28 and TRBJ1-5): DVKVTQSSRYLVKRTGEKVFLECVQDMDHENMFWYRQDPGLGLRLIYFSYDVKMKEKGDIPEGYSVSREKKERFSLILESASTNQTSMYLCASRTQGDNQPQHFGDGTRLSIL.

The V gene is TRBV5-1, the J gene TRBJ2-5, with TRBD2 identical over 8 bases. The germline V gene encodes CDR1 SGHRS and CDR2 YFSETQ. J gave up 6 bases and V 0 bases, and 10 bases lay outside the gene matches. The CDR3 runs to 16 residues. CDR3 nucleotide sequence: TGCGCCAGCAGCTTGGTTGGTAGCGGGATAGCGAAGACCCAGTACTTC. This encodes CASSLVGSGIAKTQYF.

This rearrangement joins TRBV30 to TRBJ2-7; TRBD2 matches at 10 bases. The germline gives CDR1 GTSNPN, CDR2 SVGIG (reference sequence). The CDR3 loop spans 18 amino acids. With 2 bases clipped from V and 7 bases from J, the junction kept 20 bases outside the gene matches. CDR3 region: CAWSHQPPGLAGVGEQYF. In DNA form, the CDR3 reads TGTGCCTGGAGTCACCAACCGCCCGGGCTAGCGGGAGTTGGTGAGCAGTACTTC.

For the CDR3, the DNA is TGTGCCATCCGATTTGACAGGGTCGGTGGCTACACCTTC. The encoded protein is CAIRFDRVGGYTF. This chain joins TRBV2 and TRBJ1-2; 7 bases are shared with TRBD1. This CDR3 has 13 amino acids. The germline gives CDR1 SNHLY, CDR2 FYNNEI. Trimming took 10 bases from V and 7 from J; bases not matched to a gene: 12.

This chain connects TRBV5-1 to TRBJ2-2; 9 bases line up with TRBD1. Germline-derived CDR1 and CDR2 are SGHRS and YFSETQ. The CDR3 runs 14 residues. V was clipped by 4 bases and J by 7 bases; unmatched bases: 5. The CDR3 bases are TGCGCCAGCAGCCGGACAGGGGACGGCGGGGAGCTGTTTTTT. Residues: CASSRTGDGGELFF.

The V call is TRBV6-2 or TRBV6-3, the J call TRBJ2-1; 9 nucleotides match TRBD2. CDR1 and CDR2 (germline): MNHEY, SVGEGT. The length of the CDR3 is 15 residues. Losses at the gene ends were 3 bases for V and 9 bases for J; bases not matched to a gene: 9. This chain's CDR3 is CASSYQAGGLAEQFF. The CDR3 DNA is TGTGCCAGCAGTTATCAAGCGGGGGGACTTGCTGAGCAGTTCTTC.

V is TRBV6-6 and J is TRBJ2-1; TRBD2 matches at 10 bases. The CDR3 sequence is 14 residues long. Germline V gene lookup returns CDR1 MNHNY and CDR2 SVGAGI (reference sequence). The V segment lost 6 bases and the J segment 7 bases; nucleotides outside the gene matches: 6. The CDR3 protein is CASSLLSGRNEQFF. The CDR3 DNA sequence: TGTGCCAGCAGCCTCCTTAGCGGGAGGAATGAGCAGTTCTTC.

The rearrangement uses TRBV3-1 (or the pseudogene TRBV3-2) and TRBJ2-7; a weak D match, TRBD2 (6 bases). The germline gives CDR1 LGHDT, CDR2 YNNKEL (reference sequence). This CDR3 region has 16 residues. V was pared by 1 base and J by 4 bases, with 17 bases between. In DNA form, the CDR3 reads TGTGCCAGCAGCCAAGCGGGGGTGGGCGGTAGTTACGAGCAGTACTTC. It yields the protein CASSQAGVGGSYEQYF.

J is TRBJ2-7 and V is TRBV12-3 or TRBV12-4, with D possibly being TRBD1 (5 bases). CDR3 length: 12 amino acids. Trimming pared 3 bases from V and 6 bases from J, leaving 9 bases between. CDR3 residues: CASSLVGLEQYF. The DNA for the CDR3 is TGTGCCAGCAGTTTGGTGGGGCTCGAGCAGTACTTC.

This clone is a singleton in its sample. The chain is built from TRBV25-1 and TRBJ1-2; TRBD1 matches 8 bases. The length of the CDR3 is 13 residues. Trimming at V came to 2 bases and at J to 8 bases, leaving 4 bases not matched to a gene. The germline gives CDR1 MGHDK, CDR2 SYGVNS. The CDR3 coding sequence is TGTGCCAGCAGTGAACAGGGGGCATACGGCTACACCTTC. Translation: CASSEQGAYGYTF.

The V call is TRBV14, the J call TRBJ2-5; TRBD2 matches 7 bases. CDR1 is SGHDN and CDR2 is FVKESK in the germline V gene. After removal of 0 bases from V and 4 bases from J, the junction contained 11 bases not matched to a gene. The CDR3 is 17 amino acids. The CDR3 protein is CASSQDRPGLIRETQYF. CDR3 DNA sequence: TGTGCCAGCAGCCAAGATAGGCCGGGACTAATAAGAGAGACCCAGTACTTC.

V is TRBV6-2 or TRBV6-3 and J is TRBJ2-1; 8 bases are shared with TRBD2. CDR3 size: 14 residues. Germline CDR1 and CDR2: MNHEY and SVGEGT. V lost 1 base, J lost 7 bases, and 3 bases stayed unmatched. CDR3 amino acids: CASSYWSGGNEQFF. The CDR3 DNA is TGTGCCAGCAGTTACTGGAGCGGGGGAAATGAGCAGTTCTTC.

The V gene is TRBV21-1, the J gene TRBJ2-1; TRBD2 reflects the table's D call only, with no check against the DNA. TRBV21-1 is termed a pseudogene. The CDR3 totals 16 residues. The DNA for the CDR3 is TGTGCCAGCAGCAATGTACCGGGACTAGCTAACAATGAGCAGTTCTTC. This encodes CASSNVPGLANNEQFF.

J is TRBJ2-1 and V is TRBV27, with a tentative D call TRBD1 (6 bases). Trimming cost V 2 bases and J 5 bases, with 10 bases left between them. This CDR3 has 14 amino acids. The germline V gene has CDR1 MNHEY and CDR2 SMNVEV (reference sequence). For the CDR3, the DNA is TGTGCCAGCAGTTTACTGGGGACAAACAATGAGCAGTTCTTC. This sequence encodes CASSLLGTNNEQFF.

The chain recombines TRBV28 with TRBJ2-3; D possibly corresponds to TRBD1 (6 bases). CDR3 size: 13 residues. From germline, CDR1 is MDHEN and CDR2 SYDVKM. Trimming took 10 bases from V and 2 from J, leaving 13 bases between them. This CDR3 reads CATRTELTDTQYF. Written as DNA, the CDR3 is TGTGCCACACGGACAGAGCTCACAGATACGCAGTATTTT.

The genes are TRBV19 and TRBJ1-4; the D gene is possibly TRBD1 (5 bases). Germline-derived CDR1 and CDR2 are LNHDA and SQIVND (reference sequence). V lost 1 base and J lost 5, with 11 bases in between. The CDR3 has 15 amino acids. CDR3 loop: CASSIAAGLNEKLFF. CDR3 DNA: TGTGCCAGTAGTATAGCCGCGGGACTCAATGAAAAACTGTTTTTT.

This chain's CDR3 is CASSPTGRDTEAFF. The CDR3 DNA follows: TGTGCCAGCAGTCCGACAGGCAGGGACACTGAAGCTTTCTTT. The gene calls are TRBV7-9 and TRBJ1-1, with D possibly being TRBD1 (6 bases). Trimming removed 6 bases at V and 3 bases at J, with 14 bases between. CDR3 length: 14 amino acids. CDR1 is SEHNR and CDR2 is FQNEAQ in the germline V gene (reference sequence).

This clone was seen just once. This chain links TRBV10-1 with TRBJ2-3; the match to TRBD2 covers 9 bases. Trimming took 0 bases from V and 5 from J; bases not matched to a gene: 6. Looked up from germline, CDR1 is WNHNN and CDR2 is SYGVQD (reference sequence). This CDR3 has 16 amino acids. The CDR3 region has the DNA TGCGCCAGCAGTGAGTCAGTAGCGGGAGATGTAGATACGCAGTATTTT. It yields the protein CASSESVAGDVDTQYF.

The rearrangement uses TRBV29-1 and TRBJ2-1; D gene uncertain. The germline V and J ends were trimmed by 3 bases and 3 bases, with 12 bases remaining between them. Germline lookup yields CDR1 SQVTM and CDR2 ANQGSEA. The CDR3 covers 14 residues. CDR3 region: CSVESSANYNEQFF. CDR3 bases: TGCAGCGTTGAGTCCAGCGCGAACTACAATGAGCAGTTCTTC.